The present T cell receptor (beta chain) was sequenced within a study of spatial heterogeneity in lung cancer. This clonotype has a handful of counts. The antigen is not known. Trimming left V 5 bases short and J 4 bases short, with 24 bases between. Germline CDR1 reads DFQATT; CDR2 reads SNEGSKA (reference sequence). The CDR3 totals 17 residues. Documented time point: blood at routine non-recurrence follow-up after resection. Study results and caveats: Blood contained ubiquitous expanded tumor TCRs more at resection than at follow-up.

The study tagged each TCR cDNA molecule with a unique molecular identifier. TCRdb reanalysed the 5' RACE reads using MiXCR and keeps one entry per CDR3 protein. The sample yields under 35,000 distinct CDR3 sequences, approximately 5.1% seen once. V gene TRBV20-1 combines with J gene TRBJ2-1; D tentatively reads TRBD1 or TRBD2 (6 bases each). Sequencing was performed on PBMCs, taken at follow-up. The sequence derives from a female donor with early-stage non-small cell lung cancer. The CDR3 coding sequence is TGCAGTGCTGAGGGGCTCCGGGGGCTCCAGCCATACAATGAGCAGTTCTTC. As protein: CSAEGLRGLQPYNEQFF.